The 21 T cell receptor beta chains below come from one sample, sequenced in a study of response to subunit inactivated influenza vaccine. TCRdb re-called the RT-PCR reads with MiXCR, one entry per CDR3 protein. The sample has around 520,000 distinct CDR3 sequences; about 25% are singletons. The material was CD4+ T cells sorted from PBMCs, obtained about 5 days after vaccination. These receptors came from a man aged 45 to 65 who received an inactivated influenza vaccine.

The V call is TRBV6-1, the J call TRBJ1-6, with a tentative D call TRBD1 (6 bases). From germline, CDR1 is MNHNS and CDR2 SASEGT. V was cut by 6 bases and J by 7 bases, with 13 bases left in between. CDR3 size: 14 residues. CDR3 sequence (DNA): TGTGCCAGCAGACACAGGGAGGAGAATTCACCCCTCCACTTT. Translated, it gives CASRHREENSPLHF.

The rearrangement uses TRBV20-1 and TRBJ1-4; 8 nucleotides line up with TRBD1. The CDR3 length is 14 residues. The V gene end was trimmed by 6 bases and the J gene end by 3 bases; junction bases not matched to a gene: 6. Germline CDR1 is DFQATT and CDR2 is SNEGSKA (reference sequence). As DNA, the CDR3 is TGCAGTGCGATGACAGGGGAAGCTAATGAAAAACTGTTTTTT. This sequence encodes CSAMTGEANEKLFF.

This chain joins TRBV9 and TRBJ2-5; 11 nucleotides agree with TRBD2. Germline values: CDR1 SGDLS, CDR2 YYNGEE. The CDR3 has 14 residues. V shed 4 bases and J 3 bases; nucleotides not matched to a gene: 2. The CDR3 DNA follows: TGTGCCAGCAGCAAGGGACTAGCGGAAGAGACCCAGTACTTC. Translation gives CASSKGLAEETQYF.

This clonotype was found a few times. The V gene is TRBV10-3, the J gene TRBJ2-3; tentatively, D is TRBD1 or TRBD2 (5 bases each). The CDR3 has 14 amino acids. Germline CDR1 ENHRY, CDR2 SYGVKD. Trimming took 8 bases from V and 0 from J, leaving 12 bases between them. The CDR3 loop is CAIRMGVSTDTQYF. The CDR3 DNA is TGTGCCATCCGGATGGGGGTTAGCACAGATACGCAGTATTTT.

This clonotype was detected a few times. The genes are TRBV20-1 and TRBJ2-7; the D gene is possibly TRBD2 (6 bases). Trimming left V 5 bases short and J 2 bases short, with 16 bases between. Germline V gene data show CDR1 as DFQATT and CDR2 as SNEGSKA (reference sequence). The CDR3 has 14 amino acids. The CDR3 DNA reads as TGCAGTGCTTCGACCCGGGACTTCGCCTACGAGCAGTACTTC. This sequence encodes CSASTRDFAYEQYF.

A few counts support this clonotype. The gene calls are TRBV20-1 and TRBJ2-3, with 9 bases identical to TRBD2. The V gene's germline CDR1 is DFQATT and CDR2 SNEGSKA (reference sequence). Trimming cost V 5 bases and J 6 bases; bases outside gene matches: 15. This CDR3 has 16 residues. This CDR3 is CSASLFKRGVTDTQYF. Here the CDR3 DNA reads TGCAGTGCTTCCCTCTTTAAGCGGGGGGTTACGGATACGCAGTATTTT.

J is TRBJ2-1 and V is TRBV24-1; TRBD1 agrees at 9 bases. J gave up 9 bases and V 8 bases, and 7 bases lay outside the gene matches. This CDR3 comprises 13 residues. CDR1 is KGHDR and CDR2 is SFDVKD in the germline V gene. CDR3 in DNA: TGTGCCACCACGGGACAGGGATTGGTTGAGCAGTTCTTC. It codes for CATTGQGLVEQFF.

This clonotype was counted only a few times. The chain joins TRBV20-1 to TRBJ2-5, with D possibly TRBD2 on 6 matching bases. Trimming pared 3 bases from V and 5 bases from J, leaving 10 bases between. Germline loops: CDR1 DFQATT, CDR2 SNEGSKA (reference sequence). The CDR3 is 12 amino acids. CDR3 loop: CSARVGTETQYF. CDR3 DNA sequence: TGCAGTGCTAGGGTAGGGACTGAGACCCAGTACTTC.

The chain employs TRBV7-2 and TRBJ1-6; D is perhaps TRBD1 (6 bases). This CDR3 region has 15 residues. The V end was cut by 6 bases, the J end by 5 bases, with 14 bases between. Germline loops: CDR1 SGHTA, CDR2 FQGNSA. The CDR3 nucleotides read TGTGCCAGCAGTCCACAGGGCCAAAATAATTCACCCCTCCACTTT. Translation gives CASSPQGQNNSPLHF. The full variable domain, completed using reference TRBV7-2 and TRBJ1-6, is GAGVSQSPSNKVTEKGKDVELRCDPISGHTALYWYRQSLGQGLEFLIYFQGNSAPDKSGLPSDRFSAERTGGSVSTLTIQRTQQEDSAVYLCASSPQGQNNSPLHFGNGTRLTVT.

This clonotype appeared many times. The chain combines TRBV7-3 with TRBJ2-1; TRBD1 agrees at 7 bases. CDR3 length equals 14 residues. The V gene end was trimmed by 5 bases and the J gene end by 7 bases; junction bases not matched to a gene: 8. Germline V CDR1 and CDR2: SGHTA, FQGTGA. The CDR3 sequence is CASSPGGLKNEQFF. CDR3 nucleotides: TGTGCCAGCAGCCCAGGGGGTCTGAAAAATGAGCAGTTCTTC.

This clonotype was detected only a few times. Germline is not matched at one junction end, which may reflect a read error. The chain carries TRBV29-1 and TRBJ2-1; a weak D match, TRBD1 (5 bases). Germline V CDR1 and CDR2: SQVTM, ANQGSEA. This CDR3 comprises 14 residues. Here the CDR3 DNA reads TGCAGCTTTGATGGACACAGCTCCTACAATGAGCAGTTCTTC. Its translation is CSFDGHSSYNEQFF.

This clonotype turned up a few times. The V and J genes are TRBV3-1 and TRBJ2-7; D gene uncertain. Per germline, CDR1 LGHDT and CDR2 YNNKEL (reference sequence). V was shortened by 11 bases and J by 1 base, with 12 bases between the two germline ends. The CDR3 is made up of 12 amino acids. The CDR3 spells CARTRPSYEQYF. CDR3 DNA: TGTGCCCGCACCCGGCCGTCCTACGAGCAGTACTTC.

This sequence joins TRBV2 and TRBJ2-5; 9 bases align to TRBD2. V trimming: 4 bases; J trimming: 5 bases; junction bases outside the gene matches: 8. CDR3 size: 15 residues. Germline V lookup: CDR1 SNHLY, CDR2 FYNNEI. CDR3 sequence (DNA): TGTGCCAGCAGTGTTGGTCTAGCGGGAAGTGAGACCCAGTACTTC. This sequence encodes CASSVGLAGSETQYF.

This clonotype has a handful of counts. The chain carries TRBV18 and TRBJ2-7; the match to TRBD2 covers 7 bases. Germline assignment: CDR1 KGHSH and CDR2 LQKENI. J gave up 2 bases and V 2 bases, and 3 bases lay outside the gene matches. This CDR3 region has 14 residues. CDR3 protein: CASSPRGGTYEQYF. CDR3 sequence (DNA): TGTGCCAGCTCACCAAGGGGAGGGACCTACGAGCAGTACTTC.

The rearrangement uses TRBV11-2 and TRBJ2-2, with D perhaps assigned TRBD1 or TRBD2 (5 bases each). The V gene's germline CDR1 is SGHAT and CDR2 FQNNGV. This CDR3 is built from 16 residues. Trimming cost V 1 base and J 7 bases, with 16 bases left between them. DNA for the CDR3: TGTGCCAGCAGCTTAGTCTCGGCCAGGGCGGGCGGGGAGCTGTTTTTT. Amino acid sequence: CASSLVSARAGGELFF.

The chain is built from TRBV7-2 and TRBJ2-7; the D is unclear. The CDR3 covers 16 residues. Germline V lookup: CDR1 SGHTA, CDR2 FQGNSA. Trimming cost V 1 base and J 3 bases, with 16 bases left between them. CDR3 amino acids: CASSLVGSQVVYEQYF. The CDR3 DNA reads TGTGCCAGCAGCTTAGTTGGTTCGCAGGTGGTCTACGAGCAGTACTTC.

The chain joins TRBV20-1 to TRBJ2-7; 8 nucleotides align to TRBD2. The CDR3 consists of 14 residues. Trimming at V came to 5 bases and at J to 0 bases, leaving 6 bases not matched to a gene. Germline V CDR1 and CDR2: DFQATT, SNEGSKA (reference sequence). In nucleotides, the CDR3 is TGCAGTGCTTTACTCACTAGCGGCTCCTACGAGCAGTACTTC. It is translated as CSALLTSGSYEQYF.

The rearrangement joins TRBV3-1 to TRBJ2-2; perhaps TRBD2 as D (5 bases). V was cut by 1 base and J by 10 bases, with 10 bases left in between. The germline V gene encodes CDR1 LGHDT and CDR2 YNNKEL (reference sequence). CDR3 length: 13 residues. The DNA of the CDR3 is TGTGCCAGCAGCCAAGGGGTGGGAGTGGAGCTGTTTTTT. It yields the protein CASSQGVGVELFF.

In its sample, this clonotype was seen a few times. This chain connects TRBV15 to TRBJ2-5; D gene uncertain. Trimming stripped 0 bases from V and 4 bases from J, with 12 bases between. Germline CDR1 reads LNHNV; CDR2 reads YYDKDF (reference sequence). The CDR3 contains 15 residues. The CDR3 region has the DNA TGTGCCACCAGCAGAGATCGGCCGACCCGAGAGACCCAGTACTTC. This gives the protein CATSRDRPTRETQYF.

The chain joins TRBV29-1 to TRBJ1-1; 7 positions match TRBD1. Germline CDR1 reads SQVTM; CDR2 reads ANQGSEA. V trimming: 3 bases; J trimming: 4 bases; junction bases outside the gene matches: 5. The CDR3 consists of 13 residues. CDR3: CSVDPGGVTEAFF. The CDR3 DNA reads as TGCAGCGTTGACCCAGGGGGAGTCACTGAAGCTTTCTTT.

CDR3: CASIPVLNTGELFF. The CDR3 coding sequence is TGTGCCAGCATACCGGTTTTAAACACCGGGGAGCTGTTTTTT. This chain joins TRBV12-3 or TRBV12-4 and TRBJ2-2, with no clear D. Between the trimmed V and J ends, which lost 7 bases and 2 bases, there was a span of 11 bases. This CDR3 comprises 14 residues.